These T cell receptor beta chains were read from a single sample in a study of Tregs in tolerant kidney transplant recipients. Profiled with immunoSEQ multiplex PCR; TCRdb holds only in-frame clones, not every one. This table holds fewer than 60,000 clones, around 93% found once. The sequencing here drew on CD8+ T cells from blood (PBMCs), taken 24 months after the transplant. Every receptor here comes from a human patient who received a combined kidney and bone marrow transplant. The graft donor may account for some of the T cells. The CDR3 runs from the conserved cysteine through the conserved F or W. The D gene is left open where the match is weak. For some rows the clone size is stated as once, few or many, or as a class when expanded; others skip it.

v_call: TRBV27
clone_size: once
j_call: TRBJ1-2
d_call: NA
cdr3_aa: CASSSPGDGVGYTF
cdr3_nt: TGTGCCAGCAGTTCCCCGGGGGACGGGGTGGGCTACACCTTC

v_call: TRBV9
clone_size: NA
j_call: TRBJ2-6
d_call: NA
cdr3_aa: CASTGGSGANVLTF
cdr3_nt: TGTGCCAGCACCGGGGGCTCTGGGGCCAACGTCCTGACTTTC

v_call: TRBV25-1
clone_size: NA
j_call: TRBJ2-2
d_call: TRBD2
cdr3_aa: CASSVTRGDGELFF
cdr3_nt: TGTGCCAGCAGTGTTACGCGGGGGGACGGGGAGCTGTTTTTT

v_call: TRBV27
clone_size: NA
j_call: TRBJ2-7
d_call: TRBD1
cdr3_aa: CASSVRGRYEQYF
cdr3_nt: TGTGCCAGCAGTGTCAGGGGGCGATACGAGCAGTACTTC

v_call: TRBV19
clone_size: NA
j_call: TRBJ1-1
d_call: TRBD1
cdr3_aa: CASSPGTVHMNTEAFF
cdr3_nt: TGTGCCAGTAGTCCTGGGACAGTTCACATGAACACTGAAGCTTTCTTT

v_call: TRBV14
clone_size: NA
j_call: TRBJ1-1
d_call: NA
cdr3_aa: CASAGGGSTEAFF
cdr3_nt: TGTGCCAGCGCCGGGGGGGGTAGCACTGAAGCTTTCTTT

v_call: TRBV6-1
clone_size: NA
j_call: TRBJ1-1
d_call: TRBD1
cdr3_aa: CASKTGGTAFF
cdr3_nt: TGTGCCAGCAAGACAGGGGGGACAGCTTTCTTT

v_call: TRBV5-6
clone_size: NA
j_call: TRBJ2-1
d_call: NA
cdr3_aa: CASSFGTYNEQFF
cdr3_nt: TGTGCCAGCAGCTTTGGGACATACAATGAGCAGTTCTTC

v_call: TRBV9
clone_size: NA
j_call: TRBJ1-4
d_call: TRBD1
cdr3_aa: CASSVQGAGEKLFF
cdr3_nt: TGTGCCAGCAGCGTACAGGGGGCAGGTGAAAAACTGTTTTTT

v_call: TRBV21-1
clone_size: NA
j_call: TRBJ2-7
d_call: NA
cdr3_aa: CASSETLRESVDEQYF
cdr3_nt: TGTGCCAGCAGCGAGACGTTGCGGGAGTCCGTTGACGAGCAGTACTTC

v_call: TRBV4-1
clone_size: NA
j_call: TRBJ2-7
d_call: NA
cdr3_aa: CASSPGRRVDEQYF
cdr3_nt: TGCGCCAGCAGCCCGGGCCGCAGGGTGGACGAGCAGTACTTC

v_call: TRBV11-1
clone_size: NA
j_call: TRBJ2-3
d_call: NA
cdr3_aa: CASSLTPGDTQYF
cdr3_nt: TGTGCCAGCAGCCTGACCCCGGGAGATACGCAGTATTTT

v_call: TRBV19
clone_size: NA
j_call: TRBJ1-2
d_call: NA
cdr3_aa: CASSPAATNYGYTF
cdr3_nt: TGTGCCAGTAGTCCGGCGGCCACCAACTATGGCTACACCTTC

v_call: TRBV7-9
clone_size: NA
j_call: TRBJ2-4
d_call: TRBD2
cdr3_aa: CASSVTSGSLSIQYF
cdr3_nt: TGTGCCAGCAGCGTCACTAGCGGGAGCCTTAGCATTCAGTACTTC

v_call: TRBV21-1
clone_size: NA
j_call: TRBJ1-5
d_call: NA
cdr3_aa: CASRTGRWNQPQHF
cdr3_nt: TGTGCCAGCAGGACAGGGAGGTGGAATCAGCCCCAGCATTTT

v_call: TRBV19
clone_size: NA
j_call: TRBJ1-1
d_call: NA
cdr3_aa: CASSILGGNTEAFF
cdr3_nt: TGTGCCAGTAGTATCTTAGGGGGGAACACTGAAGCTTTCTTT

v_call: TRBV7-9
clone_size: NA
j_call: TRBJ2-7
d_call: NA
cdr3_aa: CASSPRGYEQYF
cdr3_nt: TGTGCCAGCAGCCCCAGGGGTTACGAGCAGTACTTC

v_call: TRBV6-1
clone_size: NA
j_call: TRBJ2-7
d_call: NA
cdr3_aa: CASSEYRQALGEQYF
cdr3_nt: TGTGCCAGCAGTGAATACCGACAGGCTCTTGGCGAGCAGTACTTC

v_call: TRBV11-3
clone_size: NA
j_call: TRBJ2-7
d_call: NA
cdr3_aa: CASSLARAYEQYF
cdr3_nt: TGTGCCAGCAGCTTAGCCAGGGCCTACGAGCAGTACTTC

v_call: TRBV5-1
clone_size: NA
j_call: TRBJ2-2
d_call: NA
cdr3_aa: CASSLGAGELFF
cdr3_nt: TGCGCCAGCAGCTTGGGAGCCGGGGAGCTGTTTTTT

v_call: TRBV7-6
clone_size: NA
j_call: TRBJ2-7
d_call: TRBD1
cdr3_aa: CASSLGDSGTYEQYF
cdr3_nt: TGTGCCAGCAGCCTAGGGGACAGTGGTACCTACGAGCAGTACTTC

v_call: TRBV27
clone_size: NA
j_call: TRBJ1-2
d_call: TRBD1
cdr3_aa: CASSLTKGTGVGYTF
cdr3_nt: TGTGCCAGCTCCCTTACCAAAGGGACAGGGGTCGGCTACACCTTC

v_call: TRBV7-3
clone_size: NA
j_call: TRBJ1-4
d_call: NA
cdr3_aa: CASSLDNSEKLFF
cdr3_nt: TGTGCCAGCAGCTTAGATAACAGTGAAAAACTGTTTTTT

v_call: TRBV27
clone_size: NA
j_call: TRBJ1-1
d_call: NA
cdr3_aa: CASSPTVNTEAFF
cdr3_nt: TGTGCCAGCAGCCCGACAGTGAACACTGAAGCTTTCTTT

v_call: TRBV9
clone_size: NA
j_call: TRBJ2-7
d_call: NA
cdr3_aa: CASSVGFRFTYEQYF
cdr3_nt: TGTGCCAGCAGCGTAGGGTTTCGGTTCACCTACGAGCAGTACTTC

v_call: TRBV25-1
clone_size: NA
j_call: TRBJ2-4
d_call: NA
cdr3_aa: CASSIQESGIQYF
cdr3_nt: TGTGCCAGCAGTATACAGGAGAGTGGCATTCAGTACTTC

v_call: TRBV7-9
clone_size: NA
j_call: TRBJ2-1
d_call: TRBD2
cdr3_aa: CASSLDWRGGFNEQFF
cdr3_nt: TGTGCCAGCAGCTTAGACTGGCGGGGGGGTTTCAATGAGCAGTTCTTC

v_call: TRBV19
clone_size: NA
j_call: TRBJ2-7
d_call: NA
cdr3_aa: CASSILFRSEQYF
cdr3_nt: TGTGCCAGTAGTATACTTTTCCGGTCCGAGCAGTACTTC

v_call: TRBV5-5
clone_size: NA
j_call: TRBJ2-5
d_call: TRBD2
cdr3_aa: CASSLILAGGQETQYF
cdr3_nt: TGTGCCAGCAGCTTGATTCTAGCGGGAGGTCAAGAGACCCAGTACTTC

v_call: TRBV7-2
clone_size: NA
j_call: TRBJ2-1
d_call: NA
cdr3_aa: CASSLSGADEQFF
cdr3_nt: TGTGCCAGCAGCTTAAGCGGAGCGGATGAGCAGTTCTTC

v_call: TRBV2
clone_size: NA
j_call: TRBJ2-2
d_call: TRBD2
cdr3_aa: CASSEPWGGTGELFF
cdr3_nt: TGTGCCAGCAGTGAACCCTGGGGGGGCACCGGGGAGCTGTTTTTT

v_call: TRBV5-6
clone_size: NA
j_call: TRBJ1-1
d_call: TRBD1
cdr3_aa: CASSLAPRKGARGTEAFF
cdr3_nt: TGTGCCAGCAGCTTGGCCCCTCGGAAGGGGGCACGAGGCACTGAAGCTTTCTTT

v_call: TRBV27
clone_size: NA
j_call: TRBJ2-1
d_call: NA
cdr3_aa: CASSLTGEGNEQFF
cdr3_nt: TGTGCCAGCAGTTTGACAGGGGAGGGGAATGAGCAGTTCTTC

v_call: TRBV4-3
clone_size: NA
j_call: TRBJ2-5
d_call: TRBD2
cdr3_aa: CASSQGSGGKETQYF
cdr3_nt: TGCGCCAGCAGCCAAGGCTCGGGGGGAAAAGAGACCCAGTACTTC

v_call: TRBV4-1
clone_size: NA
j_call: TRBJ1-4
d_call: NA
cdr3_aa: CASSQAGGLWEKLFF
cdr3_nt: TGCGCCAGCAGCCAAGCGGGGGGGCTTTGGGAAAAACTGTTTTTT

v_call: TRBV7-9
clone_size: NA
j_call: TRBJ2-7
d_call: NA
cdr3_aa: CASSSRDKNTYEQYF
cdr3_nt: TGTGCCAGCAGCTCCCGGGATAAGAACACCTACGAGCAGTACTTC

v_call: TRBV7-9
clone_size: few
j_call: TRBJ1-4
d_call: NA
cdr3_aa: CASSLPRGVQNEKLFF
cdr3_nt: TGTGCCAGCAGCTTACCTCGGGGGGTACAAAATGAAAAACTGTTTTTT

v_call: TRBV13
clone_size: NA
j_call: TRBJ2-3
d_call: TRBD2
cdr3_aa: CASSLGGDTQYF
cdr3_nt: TGTGCCAGCAGCTTGGGAGGGGATACGCAGTATTTT

v_call: TRBV2
clone_size: NA
j_call: TRBJ1-2
d_call: NA
cdr3_aa: CASSVGGGEYGYTF
cdr3_nt: TGTGCCAGCAGCGTAGGCGGAGGAGAGTATGGCTACACCTTC

v_call: TRBV5-6
clone_size: NA
j_call: TRBJ2-1
d_call: TRBD2
cdr3_aa: CASSLPQTSDAFF
cdr3_nt: TGTGCCAGCAGCTTACCACAGACTAGCGACGCGTTCTTC

v_call: TRBV14
clone_size: NA
j_call: TRBJ2-6
d_call: NA
cdr3_aa: CASSQDPDSSGANVLTF
cdr3_nt: TGTGCCAGCAGCCAAGATCCGGACAGCTCTGGGGCCAACGTCCTGACTTTC

v_call: TRBV2
clone_size: few
j_call: TRBJ2-7
d_call: NA
cdr3_aa: CASSEWELASYEQYF
cdr3_nt: TGTGCCAGCAGTGAATGGGAGCTCGCATCCTACGAGCAGTACTTC

v_call: TRBV4-3
clone_size: NA
j_call: TRBJ2-1
d_call: TRBD2
cdr3_aa: CASSLTSEIYNEQFF
cdr3_nt: TGCGCCAGCAGCCTAACTAGCGAGATCTACAATGAGCAGTTCTTC

v_call: TRBV11-2
clone_size: NA
j_call: TRBJ2-7
d_call: NA
cdr3_aa: CASSLEVSYSYEQYF
cdr3_nt: TGTGCCAGCAGCTTAGAGGTCAGCTACAGCTACGAGCAGTACTTC

v_call: TRBV12-5
clone_size: NA
j_call: TRBJ2-1
d_call: NA
cdr3_aa: CASGERSYYNEQFF
cdr3_nt: TGTGCTAGTGGTGAACGGAGCTACTACAATGAGCAGTTCTTC

v_call: TRBV4-3
clone_size: NA
j_call: TRBJ2-1
d_call: TRBD2
cdr3_aa: CASSQERSLAGVPGQFF
cdr3_nt: TGCGCCAGCAGCCAAGAAAGAAGTCTAGCGGGAGTCCCTGGGCAGTTCTTC

v_call: TRBV6-1
clone_size: NA
j_call: TRBJ1-5
d_call: NA
cdr3_aa: CASSEAGDQPQHF
cdr3_nt: TGTGCCAGCAGTGAAGCAGGGGATCAGCCCCAGCATTTT

v_call: TRBV11-3
clone_size: NA
j_call: TRBJ1-1
d_call: TRBD1
cdr3_aa: CASRDRGGRGMDTEAFF
cdr3_nt: TGTGCCAGCAGAGACAGGGGTGGACGGGGGATGGACACTGAAGCTTTCTTT

v_call: TRBV11-2
clone_size: NA
j_call: TRBJ2-2
d_call: NA
cdr3_aa: CASKGTGELFF
cdr3_nt: TGTGCCAGCAAGGGGACCGGGGAGCTGTTTTTT

v_call: TRBV7-9
clone_size: NA
j_call: TRBJ2-4
d_call: TRBD1
cdr3_aa: CASSTKPGQKNIQYF
cdr3_nt: TGTGCCAGCAGCACAAAACCGGGACAGAAAAACATTCAGTACTTC